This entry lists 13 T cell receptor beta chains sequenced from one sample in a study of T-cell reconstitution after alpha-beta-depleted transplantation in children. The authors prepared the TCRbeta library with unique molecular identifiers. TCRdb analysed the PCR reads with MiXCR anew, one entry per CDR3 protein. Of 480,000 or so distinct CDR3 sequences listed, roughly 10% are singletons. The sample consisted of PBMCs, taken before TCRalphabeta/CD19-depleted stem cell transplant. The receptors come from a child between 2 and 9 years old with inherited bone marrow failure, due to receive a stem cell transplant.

This CDR3 reads CSASTRARFYEQYF. In DNA form, the CDR3 reads TGCAGTGCTTCGACTAGGGCGCGTTTCTACGAGCAGTACTTC. The V and J genes are TRBV20-1 and TRBJ2-7, with D possibly being TRBD2 (6 bases). V lost 5 bases and J 3 bases, leaving 17 bases between the germline ends. CDR3 length: 14 residues. Germline V gene data show CDR1 as DFQATT and CDR2 as SNEGSKA (reference sequence).

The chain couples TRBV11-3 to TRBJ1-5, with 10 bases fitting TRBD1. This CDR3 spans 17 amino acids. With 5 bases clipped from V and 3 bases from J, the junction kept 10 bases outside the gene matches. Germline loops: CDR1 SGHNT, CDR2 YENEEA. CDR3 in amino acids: CASSLSFGQGVNQPQHF. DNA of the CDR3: TGTGCCAGCAGCCTATCGTTCGGACAGGGGGTCAATCAGCCCCAGCATTTT.

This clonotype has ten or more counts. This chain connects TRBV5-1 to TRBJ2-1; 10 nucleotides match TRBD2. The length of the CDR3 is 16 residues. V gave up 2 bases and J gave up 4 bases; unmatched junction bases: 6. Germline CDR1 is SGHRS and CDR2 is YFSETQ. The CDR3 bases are TGCGCCAGCAGCTTTACAGCGGGAGGGTTTTACAATGAGCAGTTCTTC. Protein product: CASSFTAGGFYNEQFF.

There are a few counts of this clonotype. The CDR3 nucleotides read TGCAGCGCGACGCAGGGAGGTGAAAAACTGTTTTTT. It is translated as CSATQGGEKLFF. The gene calls are TRBV29-1 and TRBJ1-4; perhaps TRBD1 as D (5 bases). The length of the CDR3 is 12 residues. V dropped 7 bases and J dropped 7 bases, with 13 bases sitting between them. Germline V gives CDR1 SQVTM, CDR2 ANQGSEA.

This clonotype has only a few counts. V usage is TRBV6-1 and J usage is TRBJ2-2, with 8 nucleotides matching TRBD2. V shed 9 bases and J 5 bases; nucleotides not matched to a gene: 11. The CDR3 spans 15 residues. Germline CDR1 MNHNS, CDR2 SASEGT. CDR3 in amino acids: CASTPGGVETGELFF. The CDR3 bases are TGTGCCAGTACACCGGGAGGGGTCGAAACCGGGGAGCTGTTTTTT.

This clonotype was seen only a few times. CDR3 loop: CASSLSPLGASYEQYF. In DNA form, the CDR3 reads TGTGCCAGCAGTTTATCCCCTCTGGGTGCCTCCTACGAGCAGTACTTC. The V gene is TRBV27, the J gene TRBJ2-7; D gene ambiguous. The CDR3 has 16 residues. Germline V lookup: CDR1 MNHEY, CDR2 SMNVEV (reference sequence). V was pared by 0 bases and J by 0 bases, with 12 bases between.

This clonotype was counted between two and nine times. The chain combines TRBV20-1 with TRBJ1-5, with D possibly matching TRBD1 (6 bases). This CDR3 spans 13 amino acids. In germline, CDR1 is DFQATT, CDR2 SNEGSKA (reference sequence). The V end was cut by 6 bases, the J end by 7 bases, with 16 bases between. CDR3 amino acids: CSASRLGGQPQHF. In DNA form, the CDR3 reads TGCAGTGCCTCGCGTCTAGGGGGGCAGCCCCAGCATTTT.

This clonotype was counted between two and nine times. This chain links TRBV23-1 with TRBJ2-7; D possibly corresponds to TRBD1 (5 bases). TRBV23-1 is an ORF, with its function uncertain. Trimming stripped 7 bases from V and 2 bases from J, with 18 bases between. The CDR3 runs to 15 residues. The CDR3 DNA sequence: TGCGCCAGCACCAGATTGGGGCGAACCACCTACGAGCAGTACTTC. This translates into CASTRLGRTTYEQYF.

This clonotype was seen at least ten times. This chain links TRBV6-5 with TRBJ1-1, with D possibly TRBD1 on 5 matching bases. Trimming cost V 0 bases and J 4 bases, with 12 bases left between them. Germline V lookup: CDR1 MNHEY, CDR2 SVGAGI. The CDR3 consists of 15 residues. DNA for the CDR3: TGTGCCAGCAGTTACTCGTCTAACGGGGCCACTGAAGCTTTCTTT. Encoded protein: CASSYSSNGATEAFF.

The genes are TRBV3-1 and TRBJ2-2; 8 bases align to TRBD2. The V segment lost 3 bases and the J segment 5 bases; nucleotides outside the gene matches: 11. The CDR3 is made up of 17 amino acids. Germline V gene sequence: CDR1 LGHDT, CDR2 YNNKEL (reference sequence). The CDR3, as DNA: TGTGCCAGCAGCCACTCCTGGGCGGGAGGAGAGACCGGGGAGCTGTTTTTT. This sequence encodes CASSHSWAGGETGELFF.

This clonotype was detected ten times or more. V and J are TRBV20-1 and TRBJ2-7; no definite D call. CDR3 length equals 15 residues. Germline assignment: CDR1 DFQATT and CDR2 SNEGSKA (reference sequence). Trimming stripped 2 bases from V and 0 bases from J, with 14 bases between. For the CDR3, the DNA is TGCAGTGCTAGATCTGTCGGAGCCGGCTCCTACGAGCAGTACTTC. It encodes CSARSVGAGSYEQYF.

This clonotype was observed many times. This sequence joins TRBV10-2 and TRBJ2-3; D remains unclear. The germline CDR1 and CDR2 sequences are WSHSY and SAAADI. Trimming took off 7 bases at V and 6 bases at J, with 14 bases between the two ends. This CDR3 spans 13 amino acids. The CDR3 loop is CASMQPLWDTQYF. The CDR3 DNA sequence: TGCGCCAGCATGCAGCCGCTCTGGGATACGCAGTATTTT.

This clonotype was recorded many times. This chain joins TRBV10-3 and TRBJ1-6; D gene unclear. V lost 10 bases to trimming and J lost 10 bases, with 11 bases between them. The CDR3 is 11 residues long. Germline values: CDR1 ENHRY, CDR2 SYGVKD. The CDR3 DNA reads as TGTGCCACAGGACCGGACTCACCCCTCCACTTT. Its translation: CATGPDSPLHF.